This TCR beta chain was found in a study of type 1 regulatory T cells. TCRdb analysed the reads with MiXCR anew, one entry per CDR3 protein. In the table there are about 23,000 distinct CDR3 sequences, around 43% of which are singletons. As regards this clonotype: Its antigen is still unknown.

CDR1 is MNHEY, CDR2 SVGAGI, per germline. The V and J ends lost 5 bases and 0 bases respectively, with 16 bases between them. CDR3 length: 16 amino acids. The TCR sequence derives from a human donor in good health. The chain couples TRBV6-5 to TRBJ1-1; tentatively, D is TRBD1 (5 bases). Material: cultured T cells, either the whole culture or a sorted T cell fraction (not recorded which). Here the CDR3 DNA reads TGTGCCAGCAGTCAATGGGGGTCACCCATGAACACTGAAGCTTTCTTT. This codes for CASSQWGSPMNTEAFF.